A single sample is the source of the 10 T cell receptor beta chains below, sequenced in a study of early T cells in non-severe SARS-CoV-2 infection. TCRdb analysed the 5' RACE reads with MiXCR anew, one entry per CDR3 protein. The data show roughly 120,000 distinct CDR3 sequences, with under 15% seen just once and about a fifth held by the top ten. Sequenced: whole blood. The origin of the receptors is an adult who was a healthcare worker with PCR-confirmed SARS-CoV-2 infection or an uninfected control (not recorded which).

This clonotype occurred a few times. This rearrangement joins TRBV5-4 to TRBJ1-5, with D possibly matching TRBD1 (5 bases). This CDR3 has 14 amino acids. CDR1 and CDR2 from the germline V gene are SGHNT and YYREEE (reference sequence). With 0 bases removed from V and 5 bases from J, the gap between germline ends came to 9 bases. The CDR3 sequence: CASSLDGGDQPQHF. CDR3 sequence (DNA): TGTGCCAGCAGCTTGGACGGGGGGGATCAGCCCCAGCATTTT.

This clonotype was counted only a few times. CDR3 sequence (DNA): TGTGCCAGCAGTGATCGTGGGACAGGGAATGAAAAACTGTTTTTT. Translated, it gives CASSDRGTGNEKLFF. V and J are TRBV2 and TRBJ1-4; 9 bases are shared with TRBD1. Trimming at V came to 3 bases and at J to 5 bases, leaving 4 bases not matched to a gene. This CDR3 region has 15 residues. Germline CDR1 SNHLY, CDR2 FYNNEI.

There are a few counts of this clonotype. The rearrangement joins TRBV30 to TRBJ1-3; D call uncertain. V was trimmed by 3 bases and J by 0 bases, leaving 6 bases between them. Germline V gives CDR1 GTSNPN, CDR2 SVGIG (reference sequence). This CDR3 contains 13 residues. CDR3 sequence (DNA): TGTGCCTGGAGCGCAGGCTCTGGAAACACCATATATTTT. This sequence encodes CAWSAGSGNTIYF. The entire variable domain, with the rest obtained from reference TRBV30 and TRBJ1-3, is as follows: SQTIHQWPATLVQPVGSPLSLECTVEGTSNPNLYWYRQAAGRGLQLLFYSVGIGQISSEVPQNLSASRPQDRQFILSSKKLLLSDSGFYLCAWSAGSGNTIYFGEGSWLTVV.

This chain connects TRBV5-6 to TRBJ2-3; 11 positions match TRBD2. Trimming removed 4 bases from V and 0 bases from J; junction bases left unmatched: 4. Germline V gives CDR1 SGHDT, CDR2 YYEEEE. The CDR3 totals 16 residues. Written as DNA, the CDR3 is TGTGCCAGCAGCGAAGGGACTAGCGGTAGCACAGATACGCAGTATTTT. Translated, it gives CASSEGTSGSTDTQYF.

A remark on this clonotype: The junction does not match germline at one end; this may be a read error. This chain links TRBV20-1 with TRBJ2-7; D might be TRBD1 or TRBD2, each matching 5 bases. This CDR3 comprises 12 residues. CDR1 and CDR2 from the germline V gene are DFQATT and SNEGSKA (reference sequence). CDR3 DNA sequence: TGCAGTGCCAGAGGGGACCGTCGCGAGCAGTACTTC. This translates into CSARGDRREQYF.

This sequence joins TRBV5-1 and TRBJ1-6, with TRBD1 identical over 9 bases. The germline gives CDR1 SGHRS, CDR2 YFSETQ. V gave up 4 bases and J gave up 6 bases; unmatched junction bases: 8. The CDR3 consists of 16 residues. Here the CDR3 reads CASSITGGVGNSPLHF. The CDR3 DNA sequence: TGCGCCAGCAGCATAACAGGGGGCGTCGGTAATTCACCCCTCCACTTT.

This clonotype occurred a few times. The chain joins TRBV29-1 to TRBJ2-7, with TRBD1 as a possible D gene (5 bases). Germline lookup yields CDR1 SQVTM and CDR2 ANQGSEA. The CDR3 spans 11 residues. With 6 bases removed from V and 4 bases from J, the gap between germline ends came to 10 bases. DNA of the CDR3: TGCAGCGTCAAGACAGCTTACGAGCAGTACTTC. Its protein is CSVKTAYEQYF.

The rearrangement joins TRBV18 to TRBJ2-7; maybe TRBD1 (7 bases). Trimming removed 1 base from V and 7 bases from J, with 17 bases in between. Germline lookup yields CDR1 KGHSH and CDR2 LQKENI. The CDR3 spans 15 residues. Here the CDR3 reads CASSPLGRGESEQYF. The CDR3, as DNA: TGTGCCAGCTCACCACTTGGCAGGGGGGAATCAGAGCAGTACTTC. The full variable domain, completed using reference TRBV18 and TRBJ2-7, is NAGVMQNPRHLVRRRGQEARLRCSPMKGHSHVYWYRQLPEEGLKFMVYLQKENIIDESGMPKERFSAEFPKEGPSILRIQQVVRGDSAAYFCASSPLGRGESEQYFGPGTRLTVT.

CDR3 residues: CASSPDLKTEGTEAFF. As DNA, the CDR3 is TGTGCCAGCAGCCCCGACCTAAAGACTGAAGGTACTGAAGCTTTCTTT. V and J are TRBV11-2 and TRBJ1-1; D uncertain. CDR3 length: 16 amino acids. The germline V gene has CDR1 SGHAT and CDR2 FQNNGV. V lost 5 bases and J lost 5, with 21 bases in between.

This clonotype was detected only a few times. The chain couples TRBV12-3 or TRBV12-4 to TRBJ1-4; D gene uncertain. CDR3 length equals 17 residues. V gave up 6 bases and J gave up 7 bases, with 24 bases separating them. The CDR3 DNA reads TGTGCCAGCAGCCCCCAAGTTGGGTTGAGGGAAGGTGAAAAACTGTTTTTT. Encoded protein: CASSPQVGLREGEKLFF.